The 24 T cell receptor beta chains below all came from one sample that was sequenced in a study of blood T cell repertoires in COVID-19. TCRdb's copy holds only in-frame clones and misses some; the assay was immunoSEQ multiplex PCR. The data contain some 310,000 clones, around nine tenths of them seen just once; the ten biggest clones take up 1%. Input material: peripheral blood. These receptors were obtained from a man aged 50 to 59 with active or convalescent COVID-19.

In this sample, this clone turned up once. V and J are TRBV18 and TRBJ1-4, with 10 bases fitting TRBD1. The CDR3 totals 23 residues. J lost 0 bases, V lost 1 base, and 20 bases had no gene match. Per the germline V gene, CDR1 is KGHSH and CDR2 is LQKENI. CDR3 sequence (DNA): TGTGCCAGCTCACCACGTCGCCACCATTTGACGACAGGGGGCTCTGCAACTAATGAAAAACTGTTTTTT. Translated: CASSPRRHHLTTGGSATNEKLFF.

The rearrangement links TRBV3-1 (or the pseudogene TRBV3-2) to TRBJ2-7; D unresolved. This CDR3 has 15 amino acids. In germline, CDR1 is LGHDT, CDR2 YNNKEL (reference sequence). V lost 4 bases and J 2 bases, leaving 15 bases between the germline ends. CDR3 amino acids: CASSRRVADPYEQYF. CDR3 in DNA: TGTGCCAGCAGCCGAAGAGTAGCAGACCCCTACGAGCAGTACTTC.

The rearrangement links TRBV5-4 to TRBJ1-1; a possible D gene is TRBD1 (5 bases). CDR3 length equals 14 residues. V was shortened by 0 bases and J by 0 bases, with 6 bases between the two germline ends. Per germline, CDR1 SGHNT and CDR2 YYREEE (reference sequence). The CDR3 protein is CASSLDRMNTEAFF. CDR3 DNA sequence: TGTGCCAGCAGCTTGGACAGGATGAACACTGAAGCTTTCTTT.

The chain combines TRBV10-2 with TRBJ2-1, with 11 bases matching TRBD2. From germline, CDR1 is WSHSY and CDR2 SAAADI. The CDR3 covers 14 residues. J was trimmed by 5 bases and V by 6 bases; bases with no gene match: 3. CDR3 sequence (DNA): TGCGCCAGCAGCGGGACTAGCGGAAACAATGAGCAGTTCTTC. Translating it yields CASSGTSGNNEQFF.

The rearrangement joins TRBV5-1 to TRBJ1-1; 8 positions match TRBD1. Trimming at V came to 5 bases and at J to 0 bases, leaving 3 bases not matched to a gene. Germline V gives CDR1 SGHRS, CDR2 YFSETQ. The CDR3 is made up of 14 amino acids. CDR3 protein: CASRPTGVNTEAFF. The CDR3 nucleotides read TGCGCCAGCAGACCGACAGGGGTGAACACTGAAGCTTTCTTT.

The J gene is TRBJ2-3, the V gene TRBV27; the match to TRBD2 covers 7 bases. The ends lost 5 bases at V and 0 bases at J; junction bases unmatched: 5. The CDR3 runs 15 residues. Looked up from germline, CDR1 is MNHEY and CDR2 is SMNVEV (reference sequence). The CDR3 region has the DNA TGTGCCAGCAGTCTACTAGCGACCAGCACAGATACGCAGTATTTT. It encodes CASSLLATSTDTQYF.

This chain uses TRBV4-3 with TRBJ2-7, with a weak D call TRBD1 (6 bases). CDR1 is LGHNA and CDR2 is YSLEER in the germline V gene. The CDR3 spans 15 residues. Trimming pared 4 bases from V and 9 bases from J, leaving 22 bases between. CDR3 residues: CASSPSGTYLRGQYF. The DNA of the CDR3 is TGCGCCAGCAGCCCATCCGGGACATATCTACGAGGGCAGTACTTC.

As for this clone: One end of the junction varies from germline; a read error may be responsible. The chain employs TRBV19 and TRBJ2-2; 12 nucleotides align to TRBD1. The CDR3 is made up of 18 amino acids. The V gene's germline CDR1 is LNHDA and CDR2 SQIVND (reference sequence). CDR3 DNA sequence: TGTGCCAGTAGTTTAGAAGGTGGGACAGGGGGCAACACCGGGGAGCTGTTTTTT. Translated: CASSLEGGTGGNTGELFF.

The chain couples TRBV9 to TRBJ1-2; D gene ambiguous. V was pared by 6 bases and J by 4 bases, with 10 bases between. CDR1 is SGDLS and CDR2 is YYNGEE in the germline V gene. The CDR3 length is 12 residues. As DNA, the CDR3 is TGTGCCAGCAATTCTGTGAGCTATGGCTACACCTTC. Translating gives CASNSVSYGYTF.

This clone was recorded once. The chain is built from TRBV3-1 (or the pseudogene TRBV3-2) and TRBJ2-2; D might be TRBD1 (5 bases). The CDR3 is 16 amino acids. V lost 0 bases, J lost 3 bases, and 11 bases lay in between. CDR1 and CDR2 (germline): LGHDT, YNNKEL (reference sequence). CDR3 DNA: TGTGCCAGCAGCCAAGATGTACAGGCCGACACCGGGGAGCTGTTTTTT. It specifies CASSQDVQADTGELFF.

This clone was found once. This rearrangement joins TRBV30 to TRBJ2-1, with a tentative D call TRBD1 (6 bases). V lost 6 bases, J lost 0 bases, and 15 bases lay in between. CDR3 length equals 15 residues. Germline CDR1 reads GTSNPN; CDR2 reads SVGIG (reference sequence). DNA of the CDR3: TGTGCCTGCACTCTGGGGACAAGCTCCTACAATGAGCAGTTCTTC. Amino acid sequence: CACTLGTSSYNEQFF.

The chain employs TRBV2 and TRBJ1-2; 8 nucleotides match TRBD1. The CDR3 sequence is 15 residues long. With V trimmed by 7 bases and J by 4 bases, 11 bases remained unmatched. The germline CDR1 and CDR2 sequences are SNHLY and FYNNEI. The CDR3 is CASTSTRTGIYGYTF. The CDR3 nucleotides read TGTGCCAGCACCTCAACCCGGACAGGGATCTATGGCTACACCTTC.

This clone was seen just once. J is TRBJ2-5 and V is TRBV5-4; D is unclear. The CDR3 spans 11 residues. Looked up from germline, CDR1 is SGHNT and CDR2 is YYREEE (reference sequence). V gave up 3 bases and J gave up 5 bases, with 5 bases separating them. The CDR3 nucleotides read TGTGCCAGCAGCTCTAGGGAGACCCAGTACTTC. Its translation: CASSSRETQYF.

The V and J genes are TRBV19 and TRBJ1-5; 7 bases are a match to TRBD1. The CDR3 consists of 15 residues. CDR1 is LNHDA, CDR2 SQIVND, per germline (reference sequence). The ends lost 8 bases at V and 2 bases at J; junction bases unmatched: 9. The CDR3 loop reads CASRNRGVGNQPQHF. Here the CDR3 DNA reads TGTGCCAGTCGGAACAGGGGTGTCGGCAATCAGCCCCAGCATTTT.

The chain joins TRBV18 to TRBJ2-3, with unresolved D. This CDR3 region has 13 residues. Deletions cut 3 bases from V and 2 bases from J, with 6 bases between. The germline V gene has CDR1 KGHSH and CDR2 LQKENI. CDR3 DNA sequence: TGTGCCAGCTCACCCCTTCCCACAGATACGCAGTATTTT. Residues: CASSPLPTDTQYF.

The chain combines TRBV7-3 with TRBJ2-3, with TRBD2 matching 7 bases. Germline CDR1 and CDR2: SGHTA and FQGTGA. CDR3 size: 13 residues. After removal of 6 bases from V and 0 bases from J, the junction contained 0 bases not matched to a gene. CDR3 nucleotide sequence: TGTGCCAGCAGTAGCGGGAGCACAGATACGCAGTATTTT. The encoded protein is CASSSGSTDTQYF. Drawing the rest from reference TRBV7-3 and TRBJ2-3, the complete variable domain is GAGVSQTPSNKVTEKGKYVELRCDPISGHTALYWYRQSLGQGPEFLIYFQGTGAADDSGLPNDRFFAVRPEGSVSTLKIQRTERGDSAVYLCASSSGSTDTQYFGPGTRLTVL.

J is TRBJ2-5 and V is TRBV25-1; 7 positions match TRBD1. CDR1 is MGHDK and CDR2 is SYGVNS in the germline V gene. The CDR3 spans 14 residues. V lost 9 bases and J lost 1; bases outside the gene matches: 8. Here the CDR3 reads CASSRQGTQETQYF. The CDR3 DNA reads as TGTGCCAGTTCTCGACAGGGAACCCAAGAGACCCAGTACTTC.

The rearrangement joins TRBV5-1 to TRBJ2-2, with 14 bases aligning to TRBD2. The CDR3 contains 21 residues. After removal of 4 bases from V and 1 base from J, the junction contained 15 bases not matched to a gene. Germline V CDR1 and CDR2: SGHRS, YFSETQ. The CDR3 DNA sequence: TGCGCCAGCAGCCTTCGCCCTATCGGACTAGCGGGGGGTGTGAACACCGGGGAGCTGTTTTTT. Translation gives CASSLRPIGLAGGVNTGELFF.

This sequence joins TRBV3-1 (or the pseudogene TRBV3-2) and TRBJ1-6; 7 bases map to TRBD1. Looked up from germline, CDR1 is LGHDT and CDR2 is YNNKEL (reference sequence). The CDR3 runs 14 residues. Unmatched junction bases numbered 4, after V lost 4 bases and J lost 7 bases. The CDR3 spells CASSPGTANSPLHF. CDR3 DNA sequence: TGTGCCAGCAGCCCGGGGACAGCAAATTCACCCCTCCACTTT.

CDR3 sequence (DNA): TGTGCCATCAGTGGGGGGGACTCCGTTGGGTATTTT. Translating it yields CAISGGDSVGYF. The chain is built from TRBV10-3 and TRBJ2-3; maybe TRBD2 (6 bases). This CDR3 spans 12 amino acids. V gave up 4 bases and J gave up 14 bases, with 16 bases separating them. Germline V gene sequence: CDR1 ENHRY, CDR2 SYGVKD.

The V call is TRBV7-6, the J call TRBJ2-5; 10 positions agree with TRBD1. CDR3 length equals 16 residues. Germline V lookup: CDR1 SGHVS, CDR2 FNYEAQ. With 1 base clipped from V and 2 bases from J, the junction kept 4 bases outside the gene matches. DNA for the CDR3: TGTGCCAGCAGCTTAGTGGGACAGGGGACTCAAGAGACCCAGTACTTC. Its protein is CASSLVGQGTQETQYF.

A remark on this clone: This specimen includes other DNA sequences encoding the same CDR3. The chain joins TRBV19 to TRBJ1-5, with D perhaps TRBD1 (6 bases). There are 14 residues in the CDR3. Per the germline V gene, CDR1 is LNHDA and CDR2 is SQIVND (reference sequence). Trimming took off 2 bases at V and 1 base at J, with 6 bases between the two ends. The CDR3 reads CASSIQGSNQPQHF. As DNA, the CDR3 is TGTGCCAGTAGTATACAGGGGAGCAATCAGCCCCAGCATTTT.

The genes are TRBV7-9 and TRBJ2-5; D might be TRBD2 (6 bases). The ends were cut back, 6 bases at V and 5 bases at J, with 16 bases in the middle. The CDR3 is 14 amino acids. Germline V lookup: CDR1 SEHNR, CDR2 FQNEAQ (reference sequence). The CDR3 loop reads CASSSRGGGETQYF. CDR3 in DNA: TGTGCCAGCAGTTCACGTGGGGGAGGCGAGACCCAGTACTTC.

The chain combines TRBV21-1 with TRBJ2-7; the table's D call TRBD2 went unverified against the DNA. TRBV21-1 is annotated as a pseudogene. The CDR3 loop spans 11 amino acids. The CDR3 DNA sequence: TGTGCAGAGGGGGGGACCTACGAGCAGTACTTC. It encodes CAEGGTYEQYF.